This T cell receptor beta chain derives from a study of cytomegalovirus exposure and HLA in healthy donors. The CDR3 is 14 residues long. Germline CDR1 and CDR2: SGHRS and YFSETQ. J was trimmed by 2 bases and V by 8 bases; bases with no gene match: 8. This clone has only a few counts. What it binds is unknown. The donors (healthy individuals) were bone marrow donors. A multiplex PCR was run with 60 Vbeta primers and 13 Jbeta primers. Generated by immunoSEQ multiplex PCR, the TCRdb table keeps only in-frame clones and is missing some. The sample has 110,000 to 150,000 clones; about 80% are singletons. Study results and caveats: Donor immune exposure was known only as CMV serostatus. What TCR beta sequences reportedly achieved was accurate prediction of HLA-A and HLA-B alleles in most subjects.

This receptor was taken from a man in his forties or fifties in good health and CMV-seronegative. Sequencing used PBMCs. This chain connects TRBV5-1 to TRBJ2-3, with 7 bases identical to TRBD2. Here the CDR3 reads CASSRAGSTDTQYF. In DNA form, the CDR3 reads TGCGCCAGTTCTCGAGCGGGGTCCACAGATACGCAGTATTTT.